These 18 T cell receptor beta chains were sequenced from one sample in a study of blood T cell repertoires in COVID-19. TCRdb's copy holds only in-frame clones and misses some; the assay was immunoSEQ multiplex PCR. This sample has under 300,000 clones, with approximately 84% found just once. Material: peripheral blood. These TCRs come from a human donor with COVID-19, enrolled during active disease. The donor label of this sample is uncertain.

The rearrangement joins TRBV2 to TRBJ1-1; tentatively, D is TRBD1 (5 bases). V lost 2 bases and J lost 4, with 11 bases in between. The CDR3 runs to 14 residues. Germline V gene sequence: CDR1 SNHLY, CDR2 FYNNEI. CDR3 sequence reads: CASSESDIGTEAFF. Written as DNA, the CDR3 is TGTGCCAGCAGTGAATCGGACATCGGCACTGAAGCTTTCTTT.

The V and J genes are TRBV10-3 and TRBJ1-2, with D tentatively TRBD1 (5 bases). The CDR3 has 13 amino acids. Looked up from germline, CDR1 is ENHRY and CDR2 is SYGVKD. V was pared by 4 bases and J by 7 bases, with 13 bases between. The CDR3 region is CAISGGVGLGYTF. CDR3 in DNA: TGTGCCATCAGTGGGGGAGTGGGACTTGGCTACACCTTC.

The genes are TRBV20-1 and TRBJ1-2; D remains unclear. The V gene's germline CDR1 is DFQATT and CDR2 SNEGSKA (reference sequence). This CDR3 has 11 residues. For the CDR3, the DNA is TGCAGCGCAGGTGCTAACTATGGCTACACCTTC. Its translation: CSAGANYGYTF.

As regards this clone: The junction shows a germline mismatch at one end, possibly a read error. The chain has TRBV6-1 and TRBJ1-2; 9 nucleotides agree with TRBD1. Germline V CDR1 and CDR2: MNHNS, SASEGT. The CDR3 contains 13 residues. The chain's CDR3 is CASSEDRGRGYTF. Here the CDR3 DNA reads TGTGCCAGCAGCGAAGACAGGGGGAGAGGCTACACCTTC.

This chain links TRBV16 with TRBJ1-5, with D hard to call. This CDR3 is 14 amino acids long. The ends were cut back, 0 bases at V and 9 bases at J, with 12 bases in the middle. CDR1 is KGHSY and CDR2 is FQNENV in the germline V gene. CDR3 bases: TGTGCCAGCAGCCAATCCGCCGGGATTCGGCCCCAGCATTTT. It yields the protein CASSQSAGIRPQHF.

The gene calls are TRBV9 and TRBJ2-2; the match to TRBD2 covers 7 bases. The V and J ends lost 2 bases and 4 bases, in that order; junction bases with no gene match: 5. The CDR3 consists of 15 residues. The germline V gene encodes CDR1 SGDLS and CDR2 YYNGEE. CDR3 region: CASSVAGEPTGELFF. The CDR3 DNA follows: TGTGCCAGCAGCGTTGCGGGAGAGCCCACCGGGGAGCTGTTTTTT.

The CDR3 spells CASSFTGTSGNEQFF. The CDR3 region has the DNA TGTGCCAGCAGCTTCACCGGGACTAGCGGCAATGAGCAGTTCTTC. V gene TRBV11-2 combines with J gene TRBJ2-1; TRBD2 agrees at 11 bases. Germline CDR1 SGHAT, CDR2 FQNNGV. The CDR3 runs to 15 residues. V lost 3 bases to trimming and J lost 6 bases; unmatched junction nucleotides: 4.

This clone was seen a single time. This sequence joins TRBV28 and TRBJ2-5; D not resolved. Germline lookup yields CDR1 MDHEN and CDR2 SYDVKM. Trimming took off 6 bases at V and 5 bases at J, with 10 bases between the two ends. The CDR3 is made up of 12 amino acids. CDR3: CASSSLPETQYF. In DNA form, the CDR3 reads TGTGCCAGCAGCTCCCTTCCGGAGACCCAGTACTTC.

The chain employs TRBV18 and TRBJ1-3; no reliable D call. The V gene lost 3 bases and the J gene lost 3 bases, with 12 bases spanning the gap. CDR3 length: 15 amino acids. Germline CDR1 and CDR2: KGHSH and LQKENI. CDR3 bases: TGTGCCAGCTCACCGCTTAGCGACATTGGAAACACCATATATTTT. Amino acid sequence: CASSPLSDIGNTIYF.

This clone was detected once. This chain uses TRBV6-5 with TRBJ2-2, with D possibly TRBD1 on 5 matching bases. CDR3 length: 15 amino acids. The germline CDR1 and CDR2 sequences are MNHEY and SVGAGI. V lost 5 bases and J lost 5, with 15 bases in between. The CDR3 sequence: CASSRTPSETGELFF. CDR3 bases: TGTGCCAGCAGTCGGACACCCTCGGAGACCGGGGAGCTGTTTTTT.

V usage is TRBV10-3 and J usage is TRBJ2-1; 10 bases line up with TRBD2. The CDR3 runs to 17 residues. V gave up 0 bases and J gave up 7 bases; unmatched junction bases: 9. Germline CDR1 ENHRY, CDR2 SYGVKD. CDR3 in amino acids: CAISESASGRAGNEQFF. CDR3 nucleotide sequence: TGTGCCATCAGTGAGTCGGCGAGCGGGAGGGCCGGAAATGAGCAGTTCTTC.

The V call is TRBV7-6, the J call TRBJ1-5; weak D call: TRBD1 (5 bases). V dropped 3 bases and J dropped 3 bases, with 15 bases sitting between them. CDR1 is SGHVS, CDR2 FNYEAQ, per germline. CDR3 length: 16 amino acids. For the CDR3, the DNA is TGTGCCAGCAGCTTTACCTCTGACAGCCCCAATCAGCCCCAGCATTTT. Translating it yields CASSFTSDSPNQPQHF.

There are a few counts of this clone. The rearrangement joins TRBV19 to TRBJ1-1, with 7 bases aligning to TRBD1. This CDR3 contains 14 residues. Unmatched junction bases numbered 3, after V lost 4 bases and J lost 1 base. The germline V gene encodes CDR1 LNHDA and CDR2 SQIVND (reference sequence). This CDR3 is CASSKGTANTEAFF. CDR3 DNA: TGTGCCAGTAGTAAGGGGACAGCGAACACTGAAGCTTTCTTT. The variable domain in full, with the rest retrieved from reference TRBV19 and TRBJ1-1, is DGGITQSPKYLFRKEGQNVTLSCEQNLNHDAMYWYRQDPGQGLRLIYYSQIVNDFQKGDIAEGYSVSREKKESFPLTVTSAQKNPTAFYLCASSKGTANTEAFFGQGTRLTVV.

The V and J genes are TRBV28 and TRBJ1-4, with 7 bases identical to TRBD1. The CDR3 contains 15 residues. V trimming: 3 bases; J trimming: 4 bases; junction bases outside the gene matches: 5. CDR1 is MDHEN and CDR2 is SYDVKM in the germline V gene. This chain's CDR3 is CASSLRGPGNEKLFF. The DNA of the CDR3 is TGTGCCAGCAGTTTGAGGGGGCCGGGTAATGAAAAACTGTTTTTT.

This clone turned up a few times. CDR3: CASSSRTTEAFF. The CDR3 DNA sequence: TGTGCCAGCAGCTCCAGGACTACTGAAGCTTTCTTT. The gene calls are TRBV7-9 and TRBJ1-1; D uncertain. The V end was cut by 4 bases, the J end by 5 bases, with 8 bases between. The CDR3 sequence is 12 residues long. In germline, CDR1 is SEHNR, CDR2 FQNEAQ (reference sequence).

The V and J genes are TRBV19 and TRBJ2-1; 9 bases are a match to TRBD2. The CDR3 contains 19 residues. The V and J ends lost 4 bases and 0 bases, in that order; junction bases with no gene match: 13. From germline, CDR1 is LNHDA and CDR2 SQIVND (reference sequence). Written as DNA, the CDR3 is TGTGCCAGTAGTACCCCGGGCAGCGGGAGGCCCCGCTCCTACAATGAGCAGTTCTTC. Amino acid sequence: CASSTPGSGRPRSYNEQFF.

This clone was seen a single time. The chain employs TRBV28 and TRBJ1-3; TRBD1 aligns across 7 bases. The CDR3 length is 14 residues. V was pared by 3 bases and J by 8 bases, with 7 bases of the junction left unmatched. Germline V gene data show CDR1 as MDHEN and CDR2 as SYDVKM. DNA of the CDR3: TGTGCCAGCAGTTTCGGACAGGCAGGGGACACCATATATTTT. Translated, it gives CASSFGQAGDTIYF.

The rearrangement links TRBV5-8 to TRBJ2-1; TRBD2 agrees at 9 bases. The CDR3 consists of 19 residues. Germline CDR1 SGHTS, CDR2 YDEGEE. Trimming took 1 base from V and 0 from J; bases not matched to a gene: 11. Written as DNA, the CDR3 is TGTGCCAGCAGCTTGATGGTGACAGCGGGAGGATCCTCCTACAATGAGCAGTTCTTC. This codes for CASSLMVTAGGSSYNEQFF. The whole variable domain, remainder taken from reference TRBV5-8 and TRBJ2-1, is EAGVTQSPTHLIKTRGQQATLRCSPISGHTSVYWYQQALGLGLQFLLWYDEGEERNRGNFPPRFSGRQFPNYSSELNVNALELEDSALYLCASSLMVTAGGSSYNEQFFGPGTRLTVL.